These T cell receptor beta chains were read from a single sample in a study of blood T cell repertoires in COVID-19. TCRdb's table, derived via immunoSEQ multiplex PCR, lists solely in-frame clones and lacks some. The sample has more than 110,000 clones; around 88% are singletons. The specimen was peripheral blood. The source is a man aged 55 to 70 with active or convalescent COVID-19. The conserved cysteine and the conserved F or W are not part of the CDR3 here. The order of the fields is V gene, J gene, D gene, CDR3 protein. A D gene is named only where the DNA matches it firmly.

>TRBV7-8|TRBJ1-1|NA
ASSLGRKGGRNTEAF
>TRBV5-1|TRBJ2-3|NA
ASSSQGTDTQY
>TRBV20-1|TRBJ1-1|NA
SASIPGVNTEAF
>TRBV5-6|TRBJ1-1|TRBD1
ASSGGQGGWRAF
>TRBV5-1|TRBJ1-5|TRBD1
ASSAGQGSNQPQH
>TRBV28|TRBJ1-2|NA
ASSPPPSGYT
>TRBV4-3|TRBJ1-2|TRBD1
ASSQQDRDGYT
>TRBV21-1|TRBJ1-1|NA
ASSPRSGFEAF
>TRBV5-1|TRBJ2-1|NA
ASSLNRDNEQF
>TRBV5-5|TRBJ2-5|TRBD2
ASSSWEGLGETQY
>TRBV6-6|TRBJ2-2|TRBD2
ASRAGRGGTGELF
>TRBV7-9|TRBJ2-2|TRBD2
ASSQGGTGELF
>TRBV28|TRBJ2-5|NA
ASSFEGLAQETQY
>TRBV30|TRBJ1-2|TRBD1
AWSGQGNYGYT
>TRBV7-8|TRBJ2-5|TRBD1
ASSRRDRAGQETQY
>TRBV3-1/TRBV3-2|TRBJ2-3|NA
ASSLFGDTQY
>TRBV2|TRBJ1-4|TRBD1
ASSAITPLTGGKLF
>TRBV19|TRBJ1-5|TRBD1
ASSFSSRGNNQPQH
>TRBV24-1|TRBJ2-7|TRBD2
ATSASGSYEQY
>TRBV12-2|TRBJ2-7|NA
ASRFDSRLPPYEQY
>TRBV28|TRBJ2-1|TRBD1
ASTGQGTYNEQF
>TRBV2|TRBJ2-1|TRBD2
ASRRSGSSGHNEQF
>TRBV18|TRBJ2-3|NA
ASSSRRTDTQY
>TRBV7-9|TRBJ2-1|NA
ASSPPGVGQNYNEQF
>TRBV28|TRBJ1-3|NA
ASSSDSSGENTIY
>TRBV2|TRBJ2-7|NA
ASSVLAVNEQY
>TRBV9|TRBJ1-1|TRBD1
ASSATGTGHTEAF
>TRBV7-2|TRBJ1-2|NA
ASSSWGGGYT
>TRBV6-6|TRBJ2-5|TRBD2
ASSPLGGAGETQY
>TRBV9|TRBJ2-5|NA
ASSVGRGETQY
>TRBV6-5|TRBJ2-7|NA
ASSDRTGTYEQY